This T cell receptor beta chain was captured by sequencing in a study of blood T cell repertoires in COVID-19. For the study at large: Donors in the United States, Italy and Spain gave samples during acute or convalescent COVID-19.

Per the study methods: Amplification from reference gene primers served as the basis for estimated nucleated cell counts. Method: immunoSEQ multiplex PCR; TCRdb's copy keeps in-frame clones and lacks some. V, J and clone size are those of that table, while D and trimming were read from the DNA. Here the sample spans roughly 120,000 clones, 70% to 85% being singletons. The CDR3 extends over 13 amino acids. Trimming stripped 1 base from V and 1 base from J, with 5 bases between. The germline gives CDR1 SGHNT, CDR2 YYREEE (reference sequence). The clonotype originates from a woman aged 55-70 years with acute or convalescent COVID-19. The J gene is TRBJ1-2, the V gene TRBV5-4; the D gene is possibly TRBD1 (5 bases). Sequenced sample: peripheral blood. CDR3 nucleotide sequence: TGTGCCAGCAGCTTGCAGGGTAACTATGGCTACACCTTC. Residues: CASSLQGNYGYTF.